The sample holds many counts of the clone carrying this TCR beta chain. Template material for amplifying TCR beta CDR3 regions consisted of RNA transcripts. Carried out on the TCR CDR3, a first-round RT-PCR used the HTBI primer set. TCRdb re-called the multiplex PCR reads with MiXCR, one entry per CDR3 protein. The table lists approximately 640,000 distinct CDR3 sequences, 15% to 20% of them singletons. This sample was included in a study of T cells in Graves' hyperthyroidism and ophthalmopathy. The V gene lost 0 bases and the J gene lost 10 bases, with 9 bases spanning the gap. Germline V lookup: CDR1 GTSNPN, CDR2 SVGIG (reference sequence). CDR3 length: 11 residues.

This TCR was recovered from a woman in her thirties with Graves' hyperthyroidism. The sample comprised blood. This chain links TRBV30 with TRBJ1-2, with D tentatively TRBD1 (5 bases). The CDR3 sequence is CAWSVGGDYTF. CDR3 nucleotide sequence: TGTGCCTGGAGTGTAGGAGGGGACTACACCTTC.